The present T cell receptor (beta chain) was sequenced within a study of OX40 agonist ivuxolimab in advanced cancers. About the study: Hepatocellular carcinoma, melanoma, renal cell or head and neck cancer occurred in dose-escalation patients.

The junction had 4 bases not matched to a gene; V was cut back by 3 bases and J by 0 bases. The germline V gene encodes CDR1 SGDLS and CDR2 YYNGEE. The CDR3 runs 16 residues. Points from the study as a whole: Expanded peripheral T cells had an undetermined antigen specificity. Averaging showed that CD8+ T cells had more expanded clones than CD4+ did.

Method: immunoSEQ multiplex PCR; TCRdb's copy keeps in-frame clones and lacks some. The profile shows roughly 80,000 clones, around 87% of them singletons. A word on this clone: Its antigen is undetermined.

This sequence originates from an adult with an advanced solid tumor such as melanoma, head and neck, liver or kidney cancer. The chain joins TRBV9 to TRBJ2-1; 9 positions agree with TRBD2. This specimen was CD4+ or CD8+ T cells sorted from blood, taken in a trial of the OX40 agonist ivuxolimab. The CDR3 here is CASSAGAGGSYNEQFF. CDR3 sequence (DNA): TGTGCCAGCAGCGCCGGAGCGGGGGGCTCCTACAATGAGCAGTTCTTC.